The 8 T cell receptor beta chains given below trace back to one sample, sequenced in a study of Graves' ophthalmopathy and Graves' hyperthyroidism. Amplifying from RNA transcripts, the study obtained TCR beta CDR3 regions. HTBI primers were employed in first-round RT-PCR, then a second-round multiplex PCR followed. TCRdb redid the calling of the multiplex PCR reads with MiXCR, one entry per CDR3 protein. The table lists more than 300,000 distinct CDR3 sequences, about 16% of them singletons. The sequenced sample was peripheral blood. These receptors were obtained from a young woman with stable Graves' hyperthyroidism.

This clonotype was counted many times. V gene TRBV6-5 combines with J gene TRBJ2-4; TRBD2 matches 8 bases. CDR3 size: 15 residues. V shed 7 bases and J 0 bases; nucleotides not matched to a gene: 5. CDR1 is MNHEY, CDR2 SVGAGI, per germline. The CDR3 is CASTRLAIAKNIQYF. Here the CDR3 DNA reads TGTGCCAGCACCAGACTAGCGATAGCCAAAAACATTCAGTACTTC.

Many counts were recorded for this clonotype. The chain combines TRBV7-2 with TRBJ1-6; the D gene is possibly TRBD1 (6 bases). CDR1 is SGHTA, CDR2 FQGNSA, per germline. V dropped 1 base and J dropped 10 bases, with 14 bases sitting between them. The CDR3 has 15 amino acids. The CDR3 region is CASSLVGGKGSPLHF. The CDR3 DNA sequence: TGTGCCAGCAGCTTAGTCGGGGGCAAGGGGTCACCCCTCCACTTT.

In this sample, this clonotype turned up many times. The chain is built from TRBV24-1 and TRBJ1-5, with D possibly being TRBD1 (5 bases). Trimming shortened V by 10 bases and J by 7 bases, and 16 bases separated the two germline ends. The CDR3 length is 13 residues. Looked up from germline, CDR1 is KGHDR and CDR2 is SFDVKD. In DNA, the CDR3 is TGTGCCACTAGAATGGGGCTTGAACAGCCCCAGCATTTT. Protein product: CATRMGLEQPQHF.

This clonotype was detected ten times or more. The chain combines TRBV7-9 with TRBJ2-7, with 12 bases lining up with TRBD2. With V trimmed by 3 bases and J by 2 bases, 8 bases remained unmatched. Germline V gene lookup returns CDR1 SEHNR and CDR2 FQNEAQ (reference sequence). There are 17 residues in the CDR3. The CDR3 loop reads CASSLRLAGDRAYEQYF. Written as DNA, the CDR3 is TGTGCCAGCAGCTTGCGACTAGCGGGGGACCGGGCCTACGAGCAGTACTTC.

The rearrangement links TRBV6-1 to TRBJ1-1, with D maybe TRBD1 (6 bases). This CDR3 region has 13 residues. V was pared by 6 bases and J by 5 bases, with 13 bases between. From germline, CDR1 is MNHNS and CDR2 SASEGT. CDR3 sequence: CASRDGGKTEAFF. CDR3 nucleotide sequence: TGTGCCAGCAGGGACGGGGGCAAGACTGAAGCTTTCTTT.

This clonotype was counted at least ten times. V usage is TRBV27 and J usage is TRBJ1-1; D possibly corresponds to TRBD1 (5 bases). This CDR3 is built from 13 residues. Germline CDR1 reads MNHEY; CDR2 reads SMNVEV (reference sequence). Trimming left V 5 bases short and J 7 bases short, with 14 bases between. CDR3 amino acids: CASSPVWDVEAFF. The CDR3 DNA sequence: TGTGCCAGCAGTCCAGTTTGGGACGTTGAAGCTTTCTTT.

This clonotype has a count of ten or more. The CDR3 DNA is TGTGCCAGCAGATCAGACACTAACTATGGCTACACCTTC. This codes for CASRSDTNYGYTF. The gene calls are TRBV6-2 or TRBV6-3 and TRBJ1-2; no clear D gene. CDR3 length equals 13 residues. CDR1 is MNHEY, CDR2 SVGEGT, per germline. The V and J ends lost 6 bases and 0 bases respectively, with 8 bases between them.

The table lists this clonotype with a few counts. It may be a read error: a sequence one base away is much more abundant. The CDR3 reads CAISSLGDYQETQYF. CDR3 nucleotides: TGTGCCATCAGCTCTCTAGGGGATTACCAAGAGACCCAGTACTTC. The chain couples TRBV7-9 to TRBJ2-5; D might be TRBD1 (5 bases). Germline assignment: CDR1 SEHNR and CDR2 FQNEAQ (reference sequence). The CDR3 totals 15 residues.